The 6 T cell receptor beta chains in this list originate from one sample, sequenced in a study of tumor-infiltrating lymphocytes in primary liver carcinoma. For blood RNA, unsorted whole blood served as the source, and germline DNA was extracted too. A constant-region primer primed TCR beta cDNA synthesis from around 500 ng of total RNA. Three-round nested multiplex PCR performed with slightly modified ARM-PCR produced the TCR beta libraries. Two initial PCR rounds of around 9 cycles each paired TRBV1-TRBV30 forward primers with a C-beta reverse primer. TCRdb reanalysed the multiplex PCR reads using MiXCR and keeps one entry per CDR3 protein. This sample yields more than 150,000 distinct CDR3 sequences, of which roughly three fifths are seen a single time; 72% belongs to the top ten. Material: peripheral blood. These receptors originate from a man in his forties with primary liver carcinoma and hepatitis B virus infection.

This clonotype turned up a few times. V gene TRBV4-1 combines with J gene TRBJ1-2; D uncertain. The CDR3 consists of 15 residues. The V gene lost 1 base and the J gene lost 2 bases, with 11 bases spanning the gap. CDR1 is MGHRA and CDR2 is YSYEKL in the germline V gene. CDR3 sequence: CASSQGLTENYGYTF. The CDR3 nucleotides read TGCGCCAGCAGCCAAGGATTGACGGAGAACTATGGCTACACCTTC.

The rearrangement links TRBV5-6 to TRBJ1-2, with D unresolved. V dropped 8 bases and J dropped 6 bases, with 11 bases sitting between them. Germline CDR1 and CDR2: SGHDT and YYEEEE. The CDR3 sequence is 11 residues long. The CDR3, as DNA: TGTGCCAGTATGAGGTCGAATGGCTACACCTTC. It translates to CASMRSNGYTF.

The chain uses TRBV6-2 or TRBV6-3 and TRBJ2-5; 10 bases map to TRBD2. CDR1 is MNHEY, CDR2 SVGEGT, per germline. J gave up 4 bases and V 5 bases, and 4 bases lay outside the gene matches. This CDR3 has 14 residues. The CDR3 bases are TGTGCCAGCAGTGCTAGCGGGAGTGGAGAGACCCAGTACTTC. This sequence encodes CASSASGSGETQYF.

This clonotype was picked up a small number of times. J is TRBJ2-2 and V is TRBV12-3 or TRBV12-4; D could derive from TRBD1 or TRBD2 (5 bases each). Trimming removed 4 bases from V and 1 base from J, with 19 bases in between. The CDR3 runs 18 residues. The CDR3, as DNA: TGTGCCAGCAGTTACCTTTTGGATGGGACGGGGAACACCGGGGAGCTGTTTTTT. Protein: CASSYLLDGTGNTGELFF.

The CDR3 region has the DNA TGTGCCAGCAGGACTCACGGGTCTACCCACGAGCAGTACTTC. Its translation: CASRTHGSTHEQYF. The gene calls are TRBV6-1 and TRBJ2-7; D uncertain. The germline V gene has CDR1 MNHNS and CDR2 SASEGT. This CDR3 region has 14 residues. V lost 6 bases, J lost 5 bases, and 17 bases lay in between.

In this sample, this clonotype turned up a few times. The J gene is TRBJ2-3, the V gene TRBV12-3 or TRBV12-4; 11 bases match TRBD2. The V segment lost 6 bases and the J segment 5 bases; nucleotides outside the gene matches: 16. The CDR3 contains 18 residues. The CDR3: CASSPPPGLAGAGDTQYF. The CDR3 DNA follows: TGTGCCAGCAGCCCCCCTCCCGGACTAGCGGGCGCTGGAGATACGCAGTATTTT.